This TCR beta chain was sequenced during a study of CXCR3-negative and CXCR3-positive naive CD8 T cells. The CDR3 spans 16 residues. CDR1 and CDR2 (germline): SGDLS, YYNGEE. Study results and limitations: TRB CDR3s of CXCR3-positive naive cells were more hydrophobic than those of CXCR3-negative naive cells. Diversity was high in both naive subsets and much lower in memory cells.

It was by 5' RACE with UMI labels that the TRB cDNA libraries were prepared. One entry per CDR3 protein, without DNA, is what TCRdb gives after re-calling the 5' RACE reads. The ten top clones account for 0.29%, within a sample of about 130,000 distinct CDR3 sequences. Naive CD8+ T cells displayed a CD45RO-CCR7+CD27+CD95- phenotype. With respect to this clonotype: Its antigen is not known.

The gene calls are TRBV9 and TRBJ2-2; the TRBD2 assignment by TCRdb is unverifiable without DNA. Material: naive CXCR3- CD8+ T cells from blood. The subset: CD45RO-CCR7+CD27+CD95- naive CD8+ T cells lacking CXCR3 (TNR3-). The clonotype originates from a human donor in good health. Some clones in this sample may be carry-over from other donors' samples. This CDR3 reads CASSVAFSEGTGELFF.